This TCR beta chain was identified during a study of blood T cells in healthy people across ages. General study findings and limits: Getting older went along with TCR beta diversity per million T cells dropping roughly linearly. It was held that the diversity estimates obtained from one million T cells were underestimates.

The CDR3 is 15 residues long. The ends lost 3 bases at V and 6 bases at J; junction bases unmatched: 8. The germline V gene has CDR1 MDHEN and CDR2 SYDVKM. About this clonotype: Antigen specificity is unknown.

Next came a second PCR, run for about 7 to 12 cycles, which used a sample-barcoded 5' primer along with a J-beta primer mix. Using its own MiXCR run on the 5' RACE reads, TCRdb lists one record per CDR3 protein. This sample has about 1.4 million distinct CDR3 sequences; 59% occur once, and the top ten carry 6.5% to 8.5%. The study isolated at least 6.5 million PBMCs from each sample. The chain joins TRBV28 to TRBJ1-2; 9 nucleotides align to TRBD1. This TCR derives from a young man in good health. Sample: blood. Here the CDR3 reads CASSFLHRGRDGYTF. The CDR3 DNA follows: TGTGCCAGCAGTTTTTTACACAGGGGGCGAGATGGCTACACCTTC.